This T cell receptor beta chain derives from a study of T-cell reconstitution after alpha-beta-depleted transplantation in children. TCRbeta library construction was performed incorporating unique molecular identifiers. TCRdb passed the PCR reads through MiXCR, listing each CDR3 protein once. The sample contains about 500,000 distinct CDR3 sequences, 30% to 35% of which appear only once. Sequenced material: PBMCs from the stem cell graft donor, taken from the stem cell graft. This TCR was recovered from a human donor who donated a stem cell graft to a child with aplastic anemia.

The DNA of the CDR3 is TGCAGTGCAACCGGACAGACAACTTCCTACAATGAGCAGTTCTTC. As protein: CSATGQTTSYNEQFF. J is TRBJ2-1 and V is TRBV20-1, with a possible D match to TRBD1 (6 bases). This CDR3 spans 15 amino acids. CDR1 is DFQATT and CDR2 is SNEGSKA in the germline V gene (reference sequence). V was shortened by 6 bases and J by 1 base, with 16 bases between the two germline ends.